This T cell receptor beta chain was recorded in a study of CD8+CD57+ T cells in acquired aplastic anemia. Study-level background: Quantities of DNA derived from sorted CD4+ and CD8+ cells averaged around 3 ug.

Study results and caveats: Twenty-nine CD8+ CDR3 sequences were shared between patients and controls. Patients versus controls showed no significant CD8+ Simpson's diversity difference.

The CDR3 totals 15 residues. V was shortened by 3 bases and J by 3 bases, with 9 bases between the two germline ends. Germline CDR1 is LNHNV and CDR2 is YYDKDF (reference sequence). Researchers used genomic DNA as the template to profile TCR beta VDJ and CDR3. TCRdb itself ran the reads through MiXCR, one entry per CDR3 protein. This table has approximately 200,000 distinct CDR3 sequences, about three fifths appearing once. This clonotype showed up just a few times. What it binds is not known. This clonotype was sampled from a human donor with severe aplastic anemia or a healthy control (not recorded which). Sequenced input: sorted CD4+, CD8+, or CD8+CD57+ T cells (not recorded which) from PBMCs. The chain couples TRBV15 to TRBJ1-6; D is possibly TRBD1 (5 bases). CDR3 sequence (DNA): TGTGCCACCAGCAGGGACACAAGCTATAATTCACCCCTCCACTTT. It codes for CATSRDTSYNSPLHF.